This T cell receptor (beta chain) was identified in a study of blood T cell repertoires in COVID-19. The Seattle patients joined while their infection was active and were tracked longitudinally afterward. The protocol was immunoSEQ multiplex PCR, while the TCRdb copy is restricted to in-frame clones and leaves out a portion. This table holds 540,000 or so clones, roughly nine tenths found once. The ends were cut back, 6 bases at V and 0 bases at J, with 8 bases in the middle. This CDR3 comprises 14 residues. Germline V gives CDR1 MDHEN, CDR2 SYDVKM. This chain joins TRBV28 and TRBJ1-4; perhaps TRBD1 as D (5 bases). This clonotype originated in a woman in her 50s with COVID-19, enrolled during active disease. Sequences were obtained from peripheral blood. CDR3 nucleotides: TGTGCCAGCAGCCAGGGTTCAACTAATGAAAAACTGTTTTTT. Amino acids: CASSQGSTNEKLFF.